The following is a T cell receptor beta chain sequence with its context. Antigen unknown. There are 13 residues in the CDR3. Germline-derived CDR1 and CDR2 are SNHLY and FYNNEI. Trimming removed 4 bases at V and 5 bases at J, with 9 bases between. The source of the sample is a study of cytomegalovirus exposure and HLA in healthy donors. A multiplex PCR was run with 60 Vbeta primers and 13 Jbeta primers. Original methodology: Approximately 12 million of some 80 million unique TCR beta chains were shared, per a later count. Only in-frame clones appear in the TCRdb table, and some are missing; sequencing was by immunoSEQ multiplex PCR. That table furnishes V, J and clone size, whereas the DNA furnished D and trimming. Found here are about 120,000 clones, around two thirds of them singletons; the top ten hold roughly 9.8%. Unrecorded immune exposures were likely, despite nominal health at sampling. Study-wide results and caveats: Diagnosis of cytomegalovirus status made by the classifier reportedly showed high specificity and sensitivity.

The source material was PBMCs. The chain uses TRBV2 and TRBJ1-5; unclear D gene. The TCR comes from a woman aged 40 to 49 in good health and CMV-seropositive. CDR3 sequence: CASSASTYQPQHF. In DNA form, the CDR3 reads TGTGCCAGCAGTGCGAGCACCTATCAGCCCCAGCATTTT.